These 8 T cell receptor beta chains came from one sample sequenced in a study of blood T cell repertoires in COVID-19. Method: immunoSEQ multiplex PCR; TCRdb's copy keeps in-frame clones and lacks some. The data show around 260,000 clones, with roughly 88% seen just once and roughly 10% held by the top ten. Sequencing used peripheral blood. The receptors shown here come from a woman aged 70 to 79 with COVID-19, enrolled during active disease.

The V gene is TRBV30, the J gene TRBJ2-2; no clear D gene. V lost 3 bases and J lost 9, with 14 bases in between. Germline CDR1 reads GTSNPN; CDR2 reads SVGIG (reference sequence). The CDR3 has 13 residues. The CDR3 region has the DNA TGTGCCTGGAGACCCCGTCCTCGGTGGGAGCTGTTTTTT. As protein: CAWRPRPRWELFF. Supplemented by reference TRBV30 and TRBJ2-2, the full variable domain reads SQTIHQWPATLVQPVGSPLSLECTVEGTSNPNLYWYRQAAGRGLQLLFYSVGIGQISSEVPQNLSASRPQDRQFILSSKKLLLSDSGFYLCAWRPRPRWELFFGEGSRLTVL.

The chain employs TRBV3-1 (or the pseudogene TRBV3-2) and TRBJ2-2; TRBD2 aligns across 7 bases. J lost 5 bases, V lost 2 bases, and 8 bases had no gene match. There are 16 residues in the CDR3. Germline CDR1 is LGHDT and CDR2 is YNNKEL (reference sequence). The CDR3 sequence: CASSQTYGTTTGELFF. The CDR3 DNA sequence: TGTGCCAGCAGCCAAACGTACGGGACTACTACCGGGGAGCTGTTTTTT.

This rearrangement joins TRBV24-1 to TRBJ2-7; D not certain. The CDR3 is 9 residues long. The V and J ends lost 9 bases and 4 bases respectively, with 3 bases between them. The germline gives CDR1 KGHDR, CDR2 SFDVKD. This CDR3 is CATSYEQYF. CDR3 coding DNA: TGTGCCACCTCATACGAGCAGTACTTC.

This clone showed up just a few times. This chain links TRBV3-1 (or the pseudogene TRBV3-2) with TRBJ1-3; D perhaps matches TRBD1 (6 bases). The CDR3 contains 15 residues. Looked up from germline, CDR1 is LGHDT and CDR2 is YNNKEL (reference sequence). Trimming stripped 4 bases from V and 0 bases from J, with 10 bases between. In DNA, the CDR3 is TGTGCCAGCAGCCCCAGGGGCCTCTCTGGAAACACCATATATTTT. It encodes CASSPRGLSGNTIYF.

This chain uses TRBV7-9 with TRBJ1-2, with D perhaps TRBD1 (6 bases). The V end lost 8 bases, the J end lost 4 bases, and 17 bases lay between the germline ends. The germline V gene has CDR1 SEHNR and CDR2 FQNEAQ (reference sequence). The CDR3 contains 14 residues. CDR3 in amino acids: CASDRDVDSYGYTF. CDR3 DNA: TGTGCCAGCGATCGTGATGTGGACAGCTATGGCTACACCTTC.

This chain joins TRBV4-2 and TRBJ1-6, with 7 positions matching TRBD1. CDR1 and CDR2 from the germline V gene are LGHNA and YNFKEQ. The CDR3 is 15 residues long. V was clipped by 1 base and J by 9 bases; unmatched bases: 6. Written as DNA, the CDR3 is TGTGCCAGCAGCCAAGGGGCAGGGGGTCCTTCACCCCTCCACTTT. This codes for CASSQGAGGPSPLHF.

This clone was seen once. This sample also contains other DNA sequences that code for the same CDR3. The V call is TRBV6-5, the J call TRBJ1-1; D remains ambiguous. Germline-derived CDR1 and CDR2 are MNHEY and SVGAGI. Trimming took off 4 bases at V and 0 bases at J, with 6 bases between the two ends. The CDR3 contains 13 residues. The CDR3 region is CASSSVMNTEAFF. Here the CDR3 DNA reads TGTGCCAGCAGTTCAGTTATGAACACTGAAGCTTTCTTT.

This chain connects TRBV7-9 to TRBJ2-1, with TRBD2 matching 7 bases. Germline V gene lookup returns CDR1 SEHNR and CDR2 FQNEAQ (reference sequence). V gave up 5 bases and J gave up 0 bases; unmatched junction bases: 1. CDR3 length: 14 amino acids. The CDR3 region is CASSPGGSYNEQFF. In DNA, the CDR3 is TGTGCCAGCAGCCCGGGAGGCTCCTACAATGAGCAGTTCTTC.